This T cell receptor beta chain originates from a study of blood T cell repertoires in COVID-19. Allocation to cohorts depended on clinical history reported by the participants. Using immunoSEQ multiplex PCR, the repertoire was profiled, and TCRdb retains in-frame clones only, with some absent. The table records about 400,000 clones, more than 75% of them present only once. With 3 bases clipped from V and 0 bases from J, the junction kept 8 bases outside the gene matches. CDR1 and CDR2 (germline): MDHEN, SYDVKM. This CDR3 region has 17 residues. The receptor was isolated from a woman aged 50 to 60 who had recovered from COVID-19. J is TRBJ1-3 and V is TRBV28; 7 bases match TRBD1. The specimen sequenced was PBMCs or T cells enriched from blood (not recorded which). The CDR3 is CASSFNRGPSSGNTIYF. In DNA, the CDR3 is TGTGCCAGCAGTTTCAACAGGGGACCCTCCTCTGGAAACACCATATATTTT.